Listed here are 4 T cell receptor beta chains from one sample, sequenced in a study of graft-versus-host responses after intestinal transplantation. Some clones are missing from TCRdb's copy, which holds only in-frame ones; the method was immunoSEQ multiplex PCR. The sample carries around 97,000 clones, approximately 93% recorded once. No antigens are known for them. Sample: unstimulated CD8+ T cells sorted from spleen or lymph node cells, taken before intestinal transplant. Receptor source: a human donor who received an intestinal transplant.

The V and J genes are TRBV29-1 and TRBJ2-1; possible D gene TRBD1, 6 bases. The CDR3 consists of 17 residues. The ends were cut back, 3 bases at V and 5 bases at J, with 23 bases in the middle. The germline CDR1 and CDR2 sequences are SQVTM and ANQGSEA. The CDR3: CSVDGDRGTLSHNEQFF. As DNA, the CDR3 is TGCAGCGTTGATGGGGATCGTGGGACATTGAGTCACAATGAGCAGTTCTTC.

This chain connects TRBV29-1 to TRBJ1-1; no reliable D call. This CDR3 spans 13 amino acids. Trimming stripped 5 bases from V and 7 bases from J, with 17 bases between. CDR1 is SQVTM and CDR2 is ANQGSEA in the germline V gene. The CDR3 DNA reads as TGCAGCGTTCTGCAAGGGCTTTATAATGAAGCTTTCTTT. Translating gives CSVLQGLYNEAFF.

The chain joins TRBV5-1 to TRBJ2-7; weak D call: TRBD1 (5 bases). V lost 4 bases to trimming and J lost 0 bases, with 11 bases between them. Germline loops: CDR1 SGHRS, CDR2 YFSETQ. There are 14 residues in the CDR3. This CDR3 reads CASSGGRDSYEQYF. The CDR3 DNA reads TGCGCCAGCAGCGGTGGCAGGGACTCCTACGAGCAGTACTTC.

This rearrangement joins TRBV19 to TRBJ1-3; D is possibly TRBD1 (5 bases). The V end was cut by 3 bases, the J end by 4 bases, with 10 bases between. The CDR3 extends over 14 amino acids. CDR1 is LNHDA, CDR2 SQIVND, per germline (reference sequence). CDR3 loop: CASSMGQGGNTIYF. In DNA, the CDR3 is TGTGCCAGTAGTATGGGGCAGGGAGGAAACACCATATATTTT.